This TCR beta chain emerged from a study of blood T cell repertoires in COVID-19. The CDR3 covers 15 residues. Trimming took 0 bases from V and 0 from J, leaving 9 bases between them. The V gene's germline CDR1 is GTSNPN and CDR2 SVGIG (reference sequence). Source study methods: The authors estimated nucleated cell counts from reference gene primer amplification. Assay: immunoSEQ multiplex PCR; the TCRdb copy retains only in-frame clones and omits some. V, J and clone size are taken as reported in that table, and D and trimming were inferred from the DNA itself. The table includes 350,000 to 400,000 clones, approximately 90% detected once. Recruits, aged about 18 to 95 years, lived in about two dozen US areas.

The V and J genes are TRBV30 and TRBJ1-5; tentative D call: TRBD1 (5 bases). The TCR comes from a woman aged 40-49 years who had been exposed to COVID-19. The sequencing input was PBMCs or T cells enriched from blood (not recorded which). The DNA for the CDR3 is TGTGCCTGGAGTGTGGCAGGGATTAGCAATCAGCCCCAGCATTTT. It is translated as CAWSVAGISNQPQHF.